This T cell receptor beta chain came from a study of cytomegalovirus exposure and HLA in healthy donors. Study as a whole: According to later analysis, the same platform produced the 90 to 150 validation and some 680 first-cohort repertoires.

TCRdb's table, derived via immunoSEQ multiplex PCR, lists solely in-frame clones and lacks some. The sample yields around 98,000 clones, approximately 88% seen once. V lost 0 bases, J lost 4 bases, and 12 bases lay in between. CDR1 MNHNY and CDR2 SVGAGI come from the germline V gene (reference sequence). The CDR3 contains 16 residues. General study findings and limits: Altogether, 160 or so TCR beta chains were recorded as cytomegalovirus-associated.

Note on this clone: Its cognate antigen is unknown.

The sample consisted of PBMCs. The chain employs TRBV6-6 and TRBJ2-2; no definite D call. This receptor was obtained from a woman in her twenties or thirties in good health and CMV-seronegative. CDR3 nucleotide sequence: TGTGCCAGCAGTTACTCGAAGGAGTCGGCCACCGGGGAGCTGTTTTTT. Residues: CASSYSKESATGELFF.